This T cell receptor beta chain was retrieved from a study of blood T cell repertoires in COVID-19. Overall study: T cells, B-cell-depleted T cells, or PBMCs provided the cDNA or gDNA that served as material.

Clones were read by immunoSEQ multiplex PCR, and TCRdb kept only the in-frame ones, dropping some. Found here are about 120,000 clones, under 95% of them singletons; the top ten hold approximately 5%. This CDR3 region has 13 residues. V lost 5 bases and J 8 bases, leaving 13 bases between the germline ends. Germline CDR1 reads SGHAT; CDR2 reads FQNNGV. In this sample, this clone turned up once. Recruited during active infection, patients (from Seattle) were subsequently followed longitudinally. The sequenced sample consisted of peripheral blood. V gene TRBV11-2 combines with J gene TRBJ2-4; a possible D gene is TRBD1 (5 bases). This sequence was found in a man between 60 and 75 years old with COVID-19, enrolled during active disease. CDR3 region: CASSNDRGDIQYF. CDR3 sequence (DNA): TGTGCCAGCAGCAATGACAGAGGTGACATTCAGTACTTC.